This T cell receptor (beta chain) is drawn from a study of T cells in Graves' hyperthyroidism and ophthalmopathy. Study observations and caveats: Ophthalmopathy onset followed model prediction by a median roughly 6.5 months.

This clonotype occurred a few times. Its specificity is unknown. Germline values: CDR1 DFQATT, CDR2 SNEGSKA (reference sequence). V lost 5 bases and J lost 2, with 12 bases in between. The CDR3 length is 14 residues. Using RNA transcripts as the source, TCR beta CDR3 regions were amplified. The study used the HTBI primer set for a first-round RT-PCR of the TCR CDR3. TCRdb ran MiXCR on the multiplex PCR reads and lists one entry per CDR3 protein. The sample lists around 190,000 distinct CDR3 sequences; less than 20% were seen once. This rearrangement joins TRBV20-1 to TRBJ1-4, with D perhaps matching TRBD1 (6 bases). The clonotype originates from a woman aged 45-65 years with Graves' hyperthyroidism. What was sequenced was blood. CDR3 DNA sequence: TGCAGTGCTGGGTACAGGGCTACTAATGAAAAACTGTTTTTT. Its translation: CSAGYRATNEKLFF.